The rows below give T cell receptor beta chains drawn from one sample of a study of blood T cell repertoires in COVID-19. Profiled with immunoSEQ multiplex PCR; TCRdb holds only in-frame clones, not every one. The data contain 150,000 to 200,000 clones, over 70% of them singletons. Sequenced material: PBMCs or T cells enriched from blood (not recorded which). These TCRs come from a man aged 50-59 years who had recovered from COVID-19. Both conserved end residues are part of each CDR3. D genes are given only for firm matches. Size is omitted from some rows. Given values are once, few, many or a class for expanded clones.

v_call	d_call	clone_size	j_call	cdr3_aa	cdr3_nt
TRBV20-1	TRBD2	.	TRBJ2-1	CSASGPWLAGYNEQFF	TGCAGTGCTAGTGGTCCTTGGCTAGCGGGATACAATGAGCAGTTCTTC
TRBV12-3/TRBV12-4	.	.	TRBJ2-3	CASSRDSDTQYF	TGTGCCAGCAGCCGGGACTCAGATACGCAGTATTTT
TRBV14	.	.	TRBJ2-7	CASSRGNSYEQYF	TGTGCCAGCAGCCGAGGGAACAGCTACGAGCAGTACTTC
TRBV5-1	TRBD2	.	TRBJ2-3	CASKPGLAPLDTQYF	TGCGCCAGTAAGCCGGGACTAGCGCCTCTGGATACGCAGTATTTT
TRBV30	TRBD2	.	TRBJ2-3	CAWSGGGSLQYF	TGTGCCTGGAGTGGCGGGGGGTCGTTGCAGTATTTT
TRBV5-1	.	.	TRBJ2-5	CASSLEGRGIYSNQEETQYF	TGCGCCAGCAGCTTGGAAGGACGAGGGATCTACAGTAACCAGGAAGAGACCCAGTACTTC
TRBV10-3	TRBD2	.	TRBJ2-2	CAPPWAGANTGELFF	TGTGCCCCCCCCTGGGCGGGAGCTAATACCGGGGAGCTGTTTTTT
TRBV27	TRBD1	.	TRBJ2-3	CASRRDRGTDTQYF	TGTGCCAGCAGAAGGGACAGGGGAACAGATACGCAGTATTTT
TRBV5-1	TRBD1	few	TRBJ2-5	CASRTGQGRSETQYF	TGCGCCAGCAGAACAGGACAGGGGAGGTCAGAGACCCAGTACTTC
TRBV5-1	.	.	TRBJ1-5	CASSFEINQPQHF	TGCGCCAGCAGCTTCGAGATCAATCAGCCCCAGCATTTT
TRBV6-1	.	.	TRBJ1-2	CASSGPSGHRTNYGYTF	TGTGCCAGCAGTGGCCCCTCCGGACACCGTACTAACTATGGCTACACCTTC
TRBV5-1	.	once	TRBJ2-3	CASSLASEGDTQYF	TGCGCCAGCAGCTTGGCCTCGGAGGGGGATACGCAGTATTTT
TRBV28	TRBD1	.	TRBJ1-2	CASRPSDRAFGGYTF	TGTGCCAGCAGGCCTTCGGACAGGGCTTTTGGGGGCTACACCTTC
TRBV6-1	.	.	TRBJ2-6	CASSAYSRSGANVLTF	TGTGCCAGCAGTGCGTATAGCCGCTCTGGGGCCAACGTCCTGACTTTC